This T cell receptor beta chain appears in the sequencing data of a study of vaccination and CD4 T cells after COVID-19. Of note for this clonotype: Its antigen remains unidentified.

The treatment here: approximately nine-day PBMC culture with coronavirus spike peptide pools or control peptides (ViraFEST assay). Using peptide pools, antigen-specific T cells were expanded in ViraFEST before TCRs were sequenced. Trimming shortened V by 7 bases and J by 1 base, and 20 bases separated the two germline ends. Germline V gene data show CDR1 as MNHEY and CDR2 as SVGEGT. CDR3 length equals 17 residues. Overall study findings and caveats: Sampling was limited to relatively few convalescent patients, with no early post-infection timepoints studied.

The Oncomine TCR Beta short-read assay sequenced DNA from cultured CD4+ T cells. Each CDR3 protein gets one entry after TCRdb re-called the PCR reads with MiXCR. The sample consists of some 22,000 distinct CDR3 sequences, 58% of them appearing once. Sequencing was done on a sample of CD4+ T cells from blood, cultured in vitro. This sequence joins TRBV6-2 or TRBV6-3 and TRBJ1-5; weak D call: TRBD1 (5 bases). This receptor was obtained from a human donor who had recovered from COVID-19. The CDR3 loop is CASNMEGLVRSNQPQHF. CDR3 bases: TGTGCCAGCAACATGGAGGGGCTGGTGAGAAGCAATCAGCCCCAGCATTTT.